This TCR beta chain was found in a study of post-analysis software for immune sequencing data. At the level of the study: Progressive-relapsing, secondary progressive and relapsing-remitting multiple sclerosis were among the disease courses included.

Study-wide results and caveats: Normalized Chao1 diversity in multiple sclerosis patients fell significantly below that of controls. F-measure co-clustering was strong for batch-matched samples. Elevated frequency relative to controls characterized four to six TRBV segments in patients, TRBV5-6, TRBV5-1 and TRBV20-1 among them.

This CDR3 has 15 amino acids. V lost 5 bases to trimming and J lost 0 bases, with 14 bases between them. Unique molecular identifiers featured in each of the TCR beta cDNA libraries. Researchers reported around 510,000 cDNA molecules coming from roughly 0.93 to 9.6 million T cells. TCRdb ran MiXCR on the PCR reads and lists one entry per CDR3 protein. Among roughly 650,000 distinct CDR3 sequences listed, approximately 59% were seen once. Remarks on this clonotype: Its target is unknown.

This chain connects TRBV12-3 or TRBV12-4 to TRBJ2-7; D remains unclear. The receptor comes from a girl under 10 years old with multiple sclerosis. The sequencing sample was made of blood. DNA for the CDR3: TGTGCCAGCAGTCCCCCTCTCGGCCACTCCTACGAGCAGTACTTC. Its translation: CASSPPLGHSYEQYF.